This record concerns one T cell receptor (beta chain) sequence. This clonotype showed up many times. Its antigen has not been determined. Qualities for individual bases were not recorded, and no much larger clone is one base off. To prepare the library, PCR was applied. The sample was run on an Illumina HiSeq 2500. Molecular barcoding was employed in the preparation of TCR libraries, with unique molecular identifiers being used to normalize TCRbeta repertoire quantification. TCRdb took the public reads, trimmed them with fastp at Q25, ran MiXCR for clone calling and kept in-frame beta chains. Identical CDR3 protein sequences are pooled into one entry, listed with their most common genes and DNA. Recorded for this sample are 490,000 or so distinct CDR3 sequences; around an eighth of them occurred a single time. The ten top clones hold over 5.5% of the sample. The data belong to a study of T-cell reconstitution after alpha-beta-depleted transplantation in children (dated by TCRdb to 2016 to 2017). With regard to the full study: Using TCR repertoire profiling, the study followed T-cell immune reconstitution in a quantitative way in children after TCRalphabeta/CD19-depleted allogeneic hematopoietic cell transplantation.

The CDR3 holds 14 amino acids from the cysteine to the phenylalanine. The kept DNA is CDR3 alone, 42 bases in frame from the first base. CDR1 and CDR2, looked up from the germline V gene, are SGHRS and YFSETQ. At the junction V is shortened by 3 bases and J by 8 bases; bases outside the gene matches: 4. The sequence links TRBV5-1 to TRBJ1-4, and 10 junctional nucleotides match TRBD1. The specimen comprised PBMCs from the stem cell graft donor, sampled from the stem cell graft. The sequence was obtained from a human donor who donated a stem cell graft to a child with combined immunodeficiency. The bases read TGCGCCAGCAGCTCCGGGACAGGGGAGGAAAAACTGTTTTTT. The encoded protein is CASSSGTGEEKLFF.